These 7 T cell receptor beta chains were sequenced from one sample in a study of OX40 agonist ivuxolimab in advanced cancers. This table comes from immunoSEQ multiplex PCR, and its TCRdb copy is limited to in-frame clones, with some not included. The table has about 48,000 clones, approximately 83% seen once. Sample: CD4+ or CD8+ T cells sorted from blood, taken in a trial of the OX40 agonist ivuxolimab. Every receptor here comes from an adult with an advanced solid tumor such as melanoma, head and neck, liver or kidney cancer.

The chain employs TRBV30 and TRBJ1-2, with unresolved D. The V gene's germline CDR1 is GTSNPN and CDR2 SVGIG (reference sequence). This CDR3 is 13 amino acids long. Trimming stripped 1 base from V and 5 bases from J, with 11 bases between. The CDR3 nucleotides read TGTGCCTGGAGTGACGGGTGGGAATATGGCTACACCTTC. Residues: CAWSDGWEYGYTF.

This chain links TRBV30 with TRBJ2-4; D call uncertain. This CDR3 region has 11 residues. Trimming took off 3 bases at V and 4 bases at J, with 4 bases between the two ends. Germline loops: CDR1 GTSNPN, CDR2 SVGIG (reference sequence). The CDR3 loop is CAWSGKNIQYF. Here the CDR3 DNA reads TGTGCCTGGAGCGGTAAAAACATTCAGTACTTC.

The J gene is TRBJ1-1, the V gene TRBV19, with a weak D call TRBD1 (6 bases). This CDR3 spans 14 amino acids. Germline values: CDR1 LNHDA, CDR2 SQIVND (reference sequence). V lost 2 bases and J 5 bases, leaving 12 bases between the germline ends. CDR3 loop: CASSIQGKGTEAFF. CDR3 coding DNA: TGTGCCAGTAGTATACAGGGGAAAGGGACTGAAGCTTTCTTT.

This chain joins TRBV20-1 and TRBJ1-2, with TRBD1 as a possible D gene (5 bases). V lost 5 bases and J 6 bases, leaving 10 bases between the germline ends. This CDR3 has 11 residues. The germline CDR1 and CDR2 sequences are DFQATT and SNEGSKA (reference sequence). The CDR3 DNA sequence: TGCAGTGCTTGGGGACTGGATGGCTACACCTTC. This sequence encodes CSAWGLDGYTF.

In this sample, this clone turned up once. This chain links TRBV6-5 with TRBJ2-2, with D possibly matching TRBD2 (6 bases). Trimming cost V 2 bases and J 5 bases, with 15 bases left between them. Looked up from germline, CDR1 is MNHEY and CDR2 is SVGAGI. This CDR3 has 16 amino acids. CDR3 protein: CASSYMTGVGTGELFF. DNA of the CDR3: TGTGCCAGCAGTTACATGACGGGGGTTGGGACCGGGGAGCTGTTTTTT.

The V gene is TRBV7-2, the J gene TRBJ2-3, with D perhaps TRBD2 (5 bases). The CDR3 has 19 residues. Germline CDR1 and CDR2: SGHTA and FQGNSA. Between the trimmed V and J ends, which lost 5 bases and 0 bases, there was a span of 24 bases. The CDR3 region has the DNA TGTGCCAGCAGCATTAGTGGGGTTCGCGGGTCCTCTAGCACAGATACGCAGTATTTT. This gives the protein CASSISGVRGSSSTDTQYF. Combining the CDR3 with reference TRBV7-2 and TRBJ2-3 gives the whole variable domain GAGVSQSPSNKVTEKGKDVELRCDPISGHTALYWYRQSLGQGLEFLIYFQGNSAPDKSGLPSDRFSAERTGGSVSTLTIQRTQQEDSAVYLCASSISGVRGSSSTDTQYFGPGTRLTVL.

V and J are TRBV11-2 and TRBJ1-6; 7 bases agree with TRBD1. The V and J ends lost 7 bases and 5 bases, in that order; junction bases with no gene match: 5. CDR1 is SGHAT, CDR2 FQNNGV, per germline. This CDR3 is built from 14 residues. The CDR3 is CASTSGQNNSPLHF. The CDR3 bases are TGTGCCAGCACCTCGGGACAGAATAATTCACCCCTCCACTTT.